This T cell receptor beta chain was recovered during a study of vaccination effects on CD4 cells after COVID-19. Before any sequencing was done, the ViraFEST assay used viral peptide pools to expand antigen-specific CD4+ T cells. Isolating CD4+ T cells followed approximately nine days of culture. Testing of the vaccine recipients showed negative nucleocapsid antibodies and no prior SARS-CoV-2 infection. Cultures got half-medium changes with IL-2 on days 3 and 7. Some clones are missing from TCRdb's copy, which holds only in-frame ones; the method was immunoSEQ multiplex PCR. The data contain about 63,000 clones, about 80% of them singletons. Trimming shortened V by 3 bases and J by 4 bases, and 14 bases separated the two germline ends. The CDR3 consists of 15 residues. Germline V gene sequence: CDR1 SGHTS, CDR2 YDEGEE. Study-wide results and limits: Early post-infection timepoints were absent, and convalescent patients were few.

Comment on this clone: Its antigen is currently unknown.

The receptor comes from a human donor who received a COVID-19 vaccine. The specimen comprised CD4+ T cells from PBMCs cultured with HCoV-OC43 spike peptides, sampled before COVID-19 vaccination. Subset given: HCoV-OC43 spike overlapping peptide pool stimulation. The chain carries TRBV5-8 and TRBJ1-5, with D possibly matching TRBD1 (5 bases). CDR3 amino acids: CASSSVGHLNQPQHF. The CDR3 nucleotides are TGTGCCAGCAGCTCGGTCGGACACTTAAATCAGCCCCAGCATTTT.